This T cell receptor beta chain was recorded in a study of blood T cell repertoires in COVID-19. Study-wide background: The United States, Italy and Spain were the sources of the acute and convalescent COVID-19 samples. From T cells, B-cell-depleted T cells, or PBMCs came the material, which was cDNA or gDNA.

The length of the CDR3 is 14 residues. The V gene lost 6 bases and the J gene lost 8 bases, with 16 bases spanning the gap. Germline lookup yields CDR1 SNHLY and CDR2 FYNNEI. Original handling: Nucleated cell number was recorded as an estimate derived from reference gene primer amplification. Produced via immunoSEQ multiplex PCR; TCRdb's table is partial and in-frame only. The DNA gave D and trimming, while V, J and clone size come from that table. The sample lists about 120,000 clones; around 80% were seen once. The chain has TRBV2 and TRBJ1-4, with D perhaps TRBD1 (6 bases). This sequence was found in a woman aged 65 to 85 with acute or convalescent COVID-19. Sequencing was done on a sample of peripheral blood. CDR3 nucleotide sequence: TGTGCCAGCAGCAGGGGACCGGGCCTCGAAAAACTGTTTTTT. Its translation is CASSRGPGLEKLFF.